This TCR beta chain was recorded in a study of blood T cell repertoires in COVID-19. CDR3 length: 12 residues. CDR1 and CDR2 from the germline V gene are SGHDN and FVKESK. Trimming cost V 3 bases and J 7 bases, with 7 bases left between them. In the original analysis: For nucleated cells, counts were estimated from reference gene primer amplification. The repertoire was sequenced with immunoSEQ multiplex PCR; TCRdb's copy has only in-frame clones and lacks some. The V and J calls and clone size were taken over from that table, and D and trimming were inferred from the DNA. The data contain about 50,000 clones, 86% of them singletons.

The sequence was obtained from a woman aged 55-69 years with acute or convalescent COVID-19. The sample comprised peripheral blood. The chain has TRBV14 and TRBJ2-4; D is unclear. CDR3: CASSHNTNIQYF. The CDR3 DNA reads TGTGCCAGCAGCCATAACACGAACATTCAGTACTTC.